Presented here are 18 T cell receptor beta chains from one specimen sequenced in a study of siplizumab effects on memory and regulatory T cells. Profiled with immunoSEQ multiplex PCR; TCRdb holds only in-frame clones, not every one. The sample consists of about 91,000 clones, 95% to 97% of them appearing once. The material sequenced was naive CD4+ T cells sorted from blood. These receptors all come from a human donor in good health.

The count of this clone is one. V usage is TRBV25-1 and J usage is TRBJ1-1; D might be TRBD1 (6 bases). V was cut by 4 bases and J by 6 bases, with 12 bases left in between. Looked up from germline, CDR1 is MGHDK and CDR2 is SYGVNS. The CDR3 covers 13 residues. CDR3 sequence (DNA): TGTGCCAGCAGTGCCTGGACAGCCGCTGAAGCTTTCTTT. This codes for CASSAWTAAEAFF. The complete variable domain, with remaining parts taken from reference TRBV25-1 and TRBJ1-1, reads EADIYQTPRYLVIGTGKKITLECSQTMGHDKMYWYQQDPGMELHLIHYSYGVNSTEKGDLSSESTVSRIRTEHFPLTLESARPSHTSQYLCASSAWTAAEAFFGQGTRLTVV.

This sequence joins TRBV28 and TRBJ1-1; D is unclear. The germline V and J ends were trimmed by 6 bases and 1 base, with 3 bases remaining between them. This CDR3 has 11 amino acids. In germline, CDR1 is MDHEN, CDR2 SYDVKM. The CDR3 DNA reads TGTGCCAGCAGAAGGAACACTGAAGCTTTCTTT. As protein: CASRRNTEAFF.

The chain joins TRBV7-3 to TRBJ1-6; D ambiguous. CDR1 is SGHTA and CDR2 is FQGTGA in the germline V gene. V was clipped by 4 bases and J by 8 bases, with 12 bases between them. The CDR3 runs 14 residues. CDR3 region: CASSSSSSDSPLHF. The CDR3 DNA reads TGTGCCAGCAGCTCCTCTTCTTCGGATTCACCCCTCCACTTT. Full variable domain (missing parts from reference TRBV7-3 and TRBJ1-6): GAGVSQTPSNKVTEKGKYVELRCDPISGHTALYWYRQSLGQGPEFLIYFQGTGAADDSGLPNDRFFAVRPEGSVSTLKIQRTERGDSAVYLCASSSSSSDSPLHFGNGTRLTVT.

The J gene is TRBJ2-4, the V gene TRBV5-6; TRBD1 is a possible D gene (6 bases). Germline CDR1 and CDR2: SGHDT and YYEEEE. The length of the CDR3 is 17 residues. The V and J ends lost 1 base and 0 bases respectively, with 14 bases between them. The CDR3, as DNA: TGTGCCAGCAGCTTGCGAAGGACAGACCTAGCCAAAAACATTCAGTACTTC. This sequence encodes CASSLRRTDLAKNIQYF.

The chain uses TRBV7-2 and TRBJ2-3, with 9 bases that match TRBD2. This CDR3 has 17 amino acids. The V and J ends lost 6 bases and 0 bases, in that order; junction bases with no gene match: 10. Germline V lookup: CDR1 SGHTA, CDR2 FQGNSA. CDR3 sequence reads: CASRDSGGLLSTDTQYF. DNA for the CDR3: TGTGCCAGCAGAGATAGCGGGGGCCTACTAAGCACAGATACGCAGTATTTT.

The chain has TRBV5-4 and TRBJ1-2; 10 bases align to TRBD1. The CDR3 covers 16 residues. V lost 0 bases and J lost 4; bases outside the gene matches: 6. Germline assignment: CDR1 SGHNT and CDR2 YYREEE (reference sequence). The chain's CDR3 is CASSLGSGQGVYGYTF. CDR3 coding DNA: TGTGCCAGCAGCTTGGGCTCCGGACAGGGGGTCTATGGCTACACCTTC.

This clone was seen a single time. The chain couples TRBV5-1 to TRBJ1-3; D remains unclear. This CDR3 is built from 15 residues. The germline CDR1 and CDR2 sequences are SGHRS and YFSETQ. V dropped 1 base and J dropped 0 bases, with 8 bases sitting between them. The CDR3 coding sequence is TGCGCCAGCAGCTTGCGGACGGACTCTGGAAACACCATATATTTT. This gives the protein CASSLRTDSGNTIYF.

The genes are TRBV20-1 and TRBJ1-2, with D perhaps matching TRBD1 (6 bases). Trimming left V 6 bases short and J 6 bases short, with 11 bases between. This CDR3 contains 11 residues. Germline V gene lookup returns CDR1 DFQATT and CDR2 SNEGSKA (reference sequence). This chain's CDR3 is CSAYRVNGYTF. CDR3 nucleotide sequence: TGCAGTGCATACAGGGTTAATGGCTACACCTTC.

This chain joins TRBV28 and TRBJ1-6, with unresolved D. Trimming cost V 2 bases and J 8 bases, with 16 bases left between them. Germline CDR1 and CDR2: MDHEN and SYDVKM. This CDR3 region has 16 residues. The CDR3 protein is CASSLRAVGGYSPLHF. The CDR3 DNA reads as TGTGCCAGCAGTTTAAGGGCTGTGGGTGGATATTCACCCCTCCACTTT. The full variable domain, with the rest looked up from reference TRBV28 and TRBJ1-6, is DVKVTQSSRYLVKRTGEKVFLECVQDMDHENMFWYRQDPGLGLRLIYFSYDVKMKEKGDIPEGYSVSREKKERFSLILESASTNQTSMYLCASSLRAVGGYSPLHFGNGTRLTVT.

This chain uses TRBV27 with TRBJ2-7, with 8 bases lining up with TRBD1. This CDR3 has 13 residues. From germline, CDR1 is MNHEY and CDR2 SMNVEV (reference sequence). V was pared by 9 bases and J by 0 bases, with 4 bases of the junction left unmatched. DNA of the CDR3: TGTGCCAGGGGACAGGAAAGCTCCTACGAGCAGTACTTC. It specifies CARGQESSYEQYF.

This clone showed up just once. The gene calls are TRBV5-6 and TRBJ1-6; D is ambiguous. The CDR3 has 16 amino acids. V was cut by 2 bases and J by 7 bases, with 16 bases left in between. Per the germline V gene, CDR1 is SGHDT and CDR2 is YYEEEE. Here the CDR3 DNA reads TGTGCCAGCAGCTTACCTGGGGTTCAAAGGAATTCACCCCTCCACTTT. Protein product: CASSLPGVQRNSPLHF.

The chain links TRBV7-2 to TRBJ2-7, with 10 bases lining up with TRBD1. This CDR3 is built from 16 residues. J gave up 7 bases and V 5 bases, and 14 bases lay outside the gene matches. Germline V gene data show CDR1 as SGHTA and CDR2 as FQGNSA. The CDR3 DNA sequence: TGTGCCAGCAGCAGACGATCCGGGACAGGGGTGCAAGAGCAGTACTTC. Residues: CASSRRSGTGVQEQYF.

This chain links TRBV13 with TRBJ2-1; weak D call: TRBD2 (5 bases). The CDR3 is made up of 14 amino acids. Germline CDR1 is PRHDT and CDR2 is FYEKMQ (reference sequence). The germline V and J ends were trimmed by 5 bases and 6 bases, with 14 bases remaining between them. The chain's CDR3 is CASSRGSPTNEQFF. In DNA, the CDR3 is TGTGCCAGCAGCCGAGGGTCCCCTACCAATGAGCAGTTCTTC.

The V and J genes are TRBV7-2 and TRBJ2-5; the D is unclear. Trimming pared 7 bases from V and 2 bases from J, leaving 14 bases between. Germline lookup yields CDR1 SGHTA and CDR2 FQGNSA. The CDR3 contains 14 residues. CDR3 amino acids: CASTTSVGQETQYF. The CDR3 bases are TGTGCCAGCACCACCTCGGTGGGTCAAGAGACCCAGTACTTC. The full variable domain, rest sourced from reference TRBV7-2 and TRBJ2-5, is GAGVSQSPSNKVTEKGKDVELRCDPISGHTALYWYRQSLGQGLEFLIYFQGNSAPDKSGLPSDRFSAERTGGSVSTLTIQRTQQEDSAVYLCASTTSVGQETQYFGPGTRLLVL.

The chain is built from TRBV6-5 and TRBJ2-1, with 7 bases lining up with TRBD1. The CDR3 totals 14 residues. The germline V gene has CDR1 MNHEY and CDR2 SVGAGI. With 4 bases clipped from V and 2 bases from J, the junction kept 2 bases outside the gene matches. CDR3 DNA: TGTGCCAGCAGTTTCGGGACAGCCTACAATGAGCAGTTCTTC. Translated: CASSFGTAYNEQFF.

The chain joins TRBV18 to TRBJ2-7; D is perhaps TRBD2 (5 bases). This CDR3 contains 15 residues. Trimming stripped 6 bases from V and 0 bases from J, with 15 bases between. Germline CDR1 reads KGHSH; CDR2 reads LQKENI. The CDR3 here is CASSPVVGSSYEQYF. The CDR3, as DNA: TGTGCCAGCTCCCCGGTGGTGGGGAGCTCCTACGAGCAGTACTTC.

This chain connects TRBV11-2 to TRBJ1-5, with 9 bases that match TRBD1. Germline values: CDR1 SGHAT, CDR2 FQNNGV. V lost 2 bases and J lost 0; bases outside the gene matches: 11. CDR3 size: 19 residues. The chain's CDR3 is CASSLPGQGRLISNQPQHF. The CDR3 DNA reads TGTGCCAGCAGCTTACCGGGACAGGGACGCCTAATTAGCAATCAGCCCCAGCATTTT.

The CDR3 DNA reads TGTGCCAGCAGCTTAAGGGGCACTGAAGCTTTCTTT. It codes for CASSLRGTEAFF. The chain is built from TRBV11-3 and TRBJ1-1; D is perhaps TRBD1 (5 bases). The CDR3 runs to 12 residues. The V gene's germline CDR1 is SGHNT and CDR2 YENEEA. V was trimmed by 2 bases and J by 4 bases, leaving 5 bases between them.